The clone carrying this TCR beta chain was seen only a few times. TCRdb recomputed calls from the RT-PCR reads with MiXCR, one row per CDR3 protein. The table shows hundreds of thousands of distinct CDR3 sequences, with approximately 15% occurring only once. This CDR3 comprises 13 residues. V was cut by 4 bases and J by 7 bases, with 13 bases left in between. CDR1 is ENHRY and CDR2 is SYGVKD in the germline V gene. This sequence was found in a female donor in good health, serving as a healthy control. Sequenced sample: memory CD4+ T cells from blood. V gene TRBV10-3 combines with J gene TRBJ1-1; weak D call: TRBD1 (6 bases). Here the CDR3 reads CAISGTGQLEAFF. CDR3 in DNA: TGTGCCATCAGTGGAACTGGACAGCTTGAAGCTTTCTTT.